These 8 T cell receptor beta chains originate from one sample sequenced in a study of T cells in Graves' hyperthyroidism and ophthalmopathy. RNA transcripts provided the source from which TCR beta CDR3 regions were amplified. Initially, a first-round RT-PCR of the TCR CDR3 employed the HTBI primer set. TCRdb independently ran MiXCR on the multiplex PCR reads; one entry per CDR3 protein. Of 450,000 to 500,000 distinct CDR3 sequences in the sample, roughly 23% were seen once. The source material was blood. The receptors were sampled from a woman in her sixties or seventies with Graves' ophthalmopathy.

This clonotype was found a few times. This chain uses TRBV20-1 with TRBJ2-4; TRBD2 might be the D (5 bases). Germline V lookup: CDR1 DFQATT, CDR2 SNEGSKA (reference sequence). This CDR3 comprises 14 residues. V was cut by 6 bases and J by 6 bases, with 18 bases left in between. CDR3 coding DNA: TGCAGTGCGGTAGACCCAGCTGGGAGAAACATTCAGTACTTC. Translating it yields CSAVDPAGRNIQYF.

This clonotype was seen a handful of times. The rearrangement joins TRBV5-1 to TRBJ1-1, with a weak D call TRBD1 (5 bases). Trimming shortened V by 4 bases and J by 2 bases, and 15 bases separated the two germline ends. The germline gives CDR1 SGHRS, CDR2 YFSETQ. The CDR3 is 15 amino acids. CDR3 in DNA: TGCGCCAGCAGCGTCAGGGATTTAGCAAACACTGAAGCTTTCTTT. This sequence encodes CASSVRDLANTEAFF.

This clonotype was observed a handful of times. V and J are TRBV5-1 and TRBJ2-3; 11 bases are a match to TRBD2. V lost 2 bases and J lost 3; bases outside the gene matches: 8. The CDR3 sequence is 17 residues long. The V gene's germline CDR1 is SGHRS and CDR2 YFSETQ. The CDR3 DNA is TGCGCCAGCAGCTTCCTGACTAGCGGGATAGGGACAGATACGCAGTATTTT. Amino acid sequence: CASSFLTSGIGTDTQYF. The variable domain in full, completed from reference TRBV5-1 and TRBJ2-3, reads KAGVTQTPRYLIKTRGQQVTLSCSPISGHRSVSWYQQTPGQGLQFLFEYFSETQRNKGNFPGRFSGRQFSNSRSEMNVSTLELGDSALYLCASSFLTSGIGTDTQYFGPGTRLTVL.

The CDR3 DNA reads as TGTGCCAGCAGCTTAGGACCAGGACGGGAGCAGTTCTTC. Protein sequence: CASSLGPGREQFF. J is TRBJ2-1 and V is TRBV11-3; unclear D gene. The CDR3 length is 13 residues. V was cut by 1 base and J by 10 bases, with 11 bases left in between. From germline, CDR1 is SGHNT and CDR2 YENEEA.

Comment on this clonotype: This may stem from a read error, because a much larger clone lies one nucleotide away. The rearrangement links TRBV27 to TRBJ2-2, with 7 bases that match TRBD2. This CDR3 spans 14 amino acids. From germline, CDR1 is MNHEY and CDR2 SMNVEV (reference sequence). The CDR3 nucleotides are TGTGCCAGCAGCAGCGGGGCGAACACCGAGGAGCTGTTTTTT. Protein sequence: CASSSGANTEELFF.

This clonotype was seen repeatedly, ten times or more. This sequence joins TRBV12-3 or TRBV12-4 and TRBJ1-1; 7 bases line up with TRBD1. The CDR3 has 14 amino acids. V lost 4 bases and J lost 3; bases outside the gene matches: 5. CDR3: CASSWTGRDTEAFF. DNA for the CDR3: TGTGCCAGCAGTTGGACAGGTCGGGACACTGAAGCTTTCTTT.

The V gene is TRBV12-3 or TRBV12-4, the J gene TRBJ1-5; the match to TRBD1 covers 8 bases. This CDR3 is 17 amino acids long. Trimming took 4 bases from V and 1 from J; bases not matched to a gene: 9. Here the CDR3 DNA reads TGTGCCAGCAGTTCCCGGACAGGGTGGATGAGCAATCAGCCCCAGCATTTT. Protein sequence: CASSSRTGWMSNQPQHF.

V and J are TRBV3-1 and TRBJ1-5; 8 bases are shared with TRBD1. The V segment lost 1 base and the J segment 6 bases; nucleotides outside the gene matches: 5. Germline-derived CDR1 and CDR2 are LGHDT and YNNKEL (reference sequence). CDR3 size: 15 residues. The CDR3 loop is CASSQGTGLGQPQHF. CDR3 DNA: TGTGCCAGCAGCCAAGGGACAGGGTTGGGTCAGCCCCAGCATTTT.